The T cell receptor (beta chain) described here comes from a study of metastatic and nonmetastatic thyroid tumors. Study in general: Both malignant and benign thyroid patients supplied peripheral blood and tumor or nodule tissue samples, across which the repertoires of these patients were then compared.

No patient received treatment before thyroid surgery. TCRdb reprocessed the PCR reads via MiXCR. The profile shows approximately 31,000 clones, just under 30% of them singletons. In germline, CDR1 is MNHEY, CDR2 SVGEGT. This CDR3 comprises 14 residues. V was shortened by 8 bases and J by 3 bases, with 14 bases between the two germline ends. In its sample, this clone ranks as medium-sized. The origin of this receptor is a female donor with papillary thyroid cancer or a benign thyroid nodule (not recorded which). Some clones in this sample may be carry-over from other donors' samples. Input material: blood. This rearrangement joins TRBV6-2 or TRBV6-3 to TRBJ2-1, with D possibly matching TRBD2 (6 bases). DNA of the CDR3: TGTGCCAGCGGCCTGCGGGGAATCTACAATGAGCAGTTCTTC. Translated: CASGLRGIYNEQFF.